Each of the 20 T cell receptor beta chains below was sequenced from the same sample in a study of cytomegalovirus exposure and HLA in healthy donors. It was with 60 Vbeta and 13 Jbeta primers that the PCR ran. Using immunoSEQ multiplex PCR, the repertoire was profiled, and TCRdb retains in-frame clones only, with some absent. This sample's table has under 200,000 clones. The sample comprised PBMCs. These receptors were collected from a man aged 25-45 years in good health and CMV-seronegative.

The chain links TRBV4-3 to TRBJ2-3; D might be TRBD1 (5 bases). Trimming shortened V by 1 base and J by 0 bases, and 17 bases separated the two germline ends. The CDR3 runs to 18 residues. Germline CDR1 is LGHNA and CDR2 is YSLEER. The CDR3 DNA is TGCGCCAGCAGCCAAGGCAGCAGTGGGCGACAGAGCACAGATACGCAGTATTTT. This encodes CASSQGSSGRQSTDTQYF.

This sequence joins TRBV5-4 and TRBJ2-7; D remains unclear. This CDR3 has 11 residues. CDR1 is SGHNT, CDR2 YYREEE, per germline (reference sequence). V was trimmed by 3 bases and J by 7 bases, leaving 8 bases between them. This CDR3 reads CASSWAGEQYF. CDR3 DNA sequence: TGTGCCAGCAGCTGGGCTGGGGAGCAGTACTTC.

The chain uses TRBV7-6 and TRBJ2-7; D is possibly TRBD2 (5 bases). The CDR3 has 17 amino acids. Germline V gives CDR1 SGHVS, CDR2 FNYEAQ. The V end was cut by 0 bases, the J end by 2 bases, with 17 bases between. The CDR3 DNA reads as TGTGCCAGCAGCTTAGCCGCCGGACGGCAACTAGCCTACGAGCAGTACTTC. This codes for CASSLAAGRQLAYEQYF.

The V gene is TRBV9, the J gene TRBJ2-7; no reliable D call. Between the trimmed V and J ends, which lost 3 bases and 1 base, there was a span of 11 bases. This CDR3 has 14 amino acids. Germline V gene lookup returns CDR1 SGDLS and CDR2 YYNGEE. The CDR3 spells CASSARRTSYEQYF. The CDR3 DNA reads TGTGCCAGCAGCGCTAGACGCACGTCCTACGAGCAGTACTTC.

The V and J genes are TRBV5-5 and TRBJ2-7; D not certain. V was clipped by 3 bases and J by 3 bases, with 16 bases between them. The CDR3 runs 15 residues. CDR1 is SGHKS and CDR2 is YYEKEE in the germline V gene (reference sequence). The CDR3 loop is CASSSGPTDHYEQYF. The CDR3 coding sequence is TGTGCCAGCAGCTCGGGTCCGACGGATCACTACGAGCAGTACTTC.

The chain couples TRBV4-3 to TRBJ2-3; maybe TRBD2 (6 bases). V was pared by 0 bases and J by 2 bases, with 15 bases between. The CDR3 spans 17 residues. CDR1 and CDR2 (germline): LGHNA, YSLEER. The CDR3 sequence is CASSQDHRQGLTDTQYF. CDR3 bases: TGCGCCAGCAGCCAAGATCATAGGCAGGGACTCACAGATACGCAGTATTTT.

The chain uses TRBV7-2 and TRBJ1-5; TRBD1 is a possible D gene (6 bases). The CDR3 is made up of 13 amino acids. The V gene lost 7 bases and the J gene lost 11 bases, with 18 bases spanning the gap. The germline V gene encodes CDR1 SGHTA and CDR2 FQGNSA. This chain's CDR3 is CASTSIGGAAQHF. CDR3 nucleotide sequence: TGTGCCAGCACCTCAATTGGGGGGGCGGCCCAGCATTTT.

This chain links TRBV4-1 with TRBJ2-7; TRBD1 might be the D (5 bases). V was shortened by 0 bases and J by 2 bases, with 11 bases between the two germline ends. The CDR3 has 15 amino acids. Germline V gene lookup returns CDR1 MGHRA and CDR2 YSYEKL. The CDR3 loop is CASSQDQGRPYEQYF. The CDR3 coding sequence is TGCGCCAGCAGCCAAGATCAGGGAAGACCCTACGAGCAGTACTTC.

The rearrangement joins TRBV7-2 to TRBJ2-5; TRBD2 matches 9 bases. CDR3 size: 13 residues. Germline V CDR1 and CDR2: SGHTA, FQGNSA. V lost 5 bases to trimming and J lost 8 bases; unmatched junction nucleotides: 6. The chain's CDR3 is CASSALAGATQYF. The DNA for the CDR3 is TGTGCCAGCAGCGCACTAGCGGGTGCAACCCAGTACTTC.

The V and J genes are TRBV6-6 and TRBJ2-2, with TRBD2 identical over 8 bases. Germline CDR1 reads MNHNY; CDR2 reads SVGAGI (reference sequence). The length of the CDR3 is 16 residues. With V trimmed by 2 bases and J by 2 bases, 4 bases remained unmatched. CDR3 nucleotides: TGTGCCAGCAGTTACGGAGCGGGAGCTAACACCGGGGAGCTGTTTTTT. As protein: CASSYGAGANTGELFF.

V usage is TRBV5-1 and J usage is TRBJ2-7; D gene ambiguous. V was trimmed by 4 bases and J by 3 bases, leaving 14 bases between them. Per the germline V gene, CDR1 is SGHRS and CDR2 is YFSETQ. The CDR3 loop spans 14 amino acids. CDR3 protein: CASSPAGDDYEQYF. The CDR3 DNA reads as TGCGCCAGCAGCCCGGCAGGCGATGACTACGAGCAGTACTTC.

The chain recombines TRBV29-1 with TRBJ2-1; 7 nucleotides match TRBD1. CDR1 and CDR2 from the germline V gene are SQVTM and ANQGSEA. Trimming removed 8 bases from V and 12 bases from J; junction bases left unmatched: 16. CDR3 length: 13 amino acids. The CDR3: CSTEGAYNERQFF. The CDR3 coding sequence is TGCAGCACTGAGGGGGCCTACAATGAGCGGCAGTTCTTC.

The gene calls are TRBV30 and TRBJ2-6; D is uncertain. CDR3 length: 13 amino acids. Between the trimmed V and J ends, which lost 6 bases and 0 bases, there was a span of 6 bases. Germline assignment: CDR1 GTSNPN and CDR2 SVGIG (reference sequence). The CDR3 region has the DNA TGTGCCTGCTCCGGCTCTGGGGCCAACGTCCTGACTTTC. Residues: CACSGSGANVLTF.

The chain recombines TRBV28 with TRBJ1-2, with no clear D. V was trimmed by 4 bases and J by 4 bases, leaving 13 bases between them. Germline V gives CDR1 MDHEN, CDR2 SYDVKM. CDR3 length: 14 amino acids. The CDR3 DNA reads as TGTGCCAGCAGTTCCGGAGTGAGGCTCTATGGCTACACCTTC. This codes for CASSSGVRLYGYTF.

The chain links TRBV11-2 to TRBJ1-5; D uncertain. The CDR3 consists of 16 residues. V was trimmed by 0 bases and J by 0 bases, leaving 9 bases between them. Germline values: CDR1 SGHAT, CDR2 FQNNGV. CDR3 in amino acids: CASSLDGSRSNQPQHF. CDR3 nucleotide sequence: TGTGCCAGCAGCTTAGACGGGTCACGTAGCAATCAGCCCCAGCATTTT. Together with reference TRBV11-2 and TRBJ1-5, the CDR3 gives the full variable domain: EAGVAQSPRYKIIEKRQSVAFWCNPISGHATLYWYQQILGQGPKLLIQFQNNGVVDDSQLPKDRFSAERLKGVDSTLKIQPAKLEDSAVYLCASSLDGSRSNQPQHFGDGTRLSIL.

This chain uses TRBV7-2 with TRBJ1-1; no clear D. The V gene lost 5 bases and the J gene lost 7 bases, with 11 bases spanning the gap. Per germline, CDR1 SGHTA and CDR2 FQGNSA. The CDR3 runs 12 residues. This CDR3 is CASSPPTLEAFF. The CDR3 region has the DNA TGTGCCAGCAGCCCACCGACACTTGAAGCTTTCTTT. The variable domain in full, completed from reference TRBV7-2 and TRBJ1-1, reads GAGVSQSPSNKVTEKGKDVELRCDPISGHTALYWYRQSLGQGLEFLIYFQGNSAPDKSGLPSDRFSAERTGGSVSTLTIQRTQQEDSAVYLCASSPPTLEAFFGQGTRLTVV.

The CDR3 bases are TGTGCCAGCAGCTTGGGACTCAACAGGTTGAACACTGAAGCTTTCTTT. Translating gives CASSLGLNRLNTEAFF. The chain carries TRBV5-5 and TRBJ1-1, with D perhaps matching TRBD1 (5 bases). The germline V and J ends were trimmed by 0 bases and 0 bases, with 12 bases remaining between them. Germline lookup yields CDR1 SGHKS and CDR2 YYEKEE (reference sequence). This CDR3 region has 16 residues.

V gene TRBV12-5 combines with J gene TRBJ2-1, with 12 bases aligning to TRBD2. The CDR3 has 17 amino acids. Germline V lookup: CDR1 LGHNT, CDR2 FRNRAP. The V and J ends lost 1 base and 7 bases, in that order; junction bases with no gene match: 8. The CDR3 region has the DNA TGTGCTAGTGGTTTGGCCCTAGCGGGAGGGCCGGGAAATGAGCAGTTCTTC. It codes for CASGLALAGGPGNEQFF.

The chain uses TRBV4-1 and TRBJ2-1; 7 bases match TRBD2. In germline, CDR1 is MGHRA, CDR2 YSYEKL. The CDR3 totals 17 residues. V was clipped by 5 bases and J by 6 bases; unmatched bases: 16. CDR3 DNA: TGCGCCAGCAGCGCTGGCTCCACCGCGGGAGCTCTCAATGAGCAGTTCTTC. Protein sequence: CASSAGSTAGALNEQFF.

The chain employs TRBV7-3 and TRBJ2-1; 9 nucleotides line up with TRBD1. V lost 4 bases to trimming and J lost 6 bases; unmatched junction nucleotides: 4. CDR1 and CDR2 (germline): SGHTA, FQGTGA. There are 14 residues in the CDR3. This CDR3 is CASSSSTGGNEQFF. The DNA of the CDR3 is TGTGCCAGCAGCTCCTCGACAGGGGGCAATGAGCAGTTCTTC.